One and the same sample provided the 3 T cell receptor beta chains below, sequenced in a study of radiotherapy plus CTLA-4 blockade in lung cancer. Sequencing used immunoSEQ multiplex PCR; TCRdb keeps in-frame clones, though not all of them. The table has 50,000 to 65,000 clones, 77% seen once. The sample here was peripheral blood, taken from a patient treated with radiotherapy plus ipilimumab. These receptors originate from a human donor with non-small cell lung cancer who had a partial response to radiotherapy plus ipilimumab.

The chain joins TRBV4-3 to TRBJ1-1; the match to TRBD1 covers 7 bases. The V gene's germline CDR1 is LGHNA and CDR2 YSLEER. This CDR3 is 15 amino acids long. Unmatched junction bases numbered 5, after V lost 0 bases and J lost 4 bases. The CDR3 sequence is CASSQDPGGSTEAFF. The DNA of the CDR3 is TGCGCCAGCAGCCAAGATCCAGGGGGGAGCACTGAAGCTTTCTTT.

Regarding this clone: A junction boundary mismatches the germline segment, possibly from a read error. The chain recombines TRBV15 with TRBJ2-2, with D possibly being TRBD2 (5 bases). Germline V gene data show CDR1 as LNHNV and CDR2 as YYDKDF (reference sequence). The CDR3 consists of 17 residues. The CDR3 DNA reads TGTGCCACCAGCAGAGATTTTTTGTCCGGGAACGCCGGGGAGCTGTTTTTT. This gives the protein CATSRDFLSGNAGELFF.

In DNA, the CDR3 is TGTGCCAGCAGCCAGCTAGCGGGTCAAGAGACCCAGTACTTC. Translated: CASSQLAGQETQYF. V gene TRBV7-2 combines with J gene TRBJ2-5, with 8 bases lining up with TRBD2. The J segment lost 2 bases and the V segment lost 5 bases, leaving 4 bases of the junction unmatched. This CDR3 comprises 14 residues. CDR1 and CDR2 from the germline V gene are SGHTA and FQGNSA.